This is a list of T cell receptor beta chains from one sample in a study of T cell repertoires in cytomegalovirus infection. TCRdb recomputed calls from the reads with MiXCR, one row per CDR3 protein. The data contain about 230,000 distinct CDR3 sequences, 22% of them singletons. What was sequenced was CD8+ T cells from PBMCs. The receptors here all came from a human donor in good health (CMV status not recorded). Some clones in this sample may be carry-over from other donors' samples. Each CDR3 is given with its conserved first and last residue. The D gene is left open where the match is weak. Only part of the rows carry a size: once, few, many, or a class if the clone is expanded.

D gene: .; J gene: TRBJ2-7; clone size: many; V gene: TRBV9; CDR3 protein: CASSDQDLWGEQYF; CDR3 DNA: TGTGCCAGCAGCGACCAGGACTTATGGGGCGAGCAGTACTTC
D gene: TRBD1; J gene: TRBJ1-1; clone size: .; V gene: TRBV30; CDR3 protein: CAWNLHRGTEAFF; CDR3 DNA: TGTGCCTGGAACCTACACAGGGGAACTGAAGCTTTCTTT
D gene: .; J gene: TRBJ1-2; clone size: .; V gene: TRBV7-6; CDR3 protein: CASSLVGGPNYGYTF; CDR3 DNA: TGTGCCAGCAGCTTAGTCGGGGGACCGAACTATGGCTACACCTTC
D gene: .; J gene: TRBJ2-3; clone size: few; V gene: TRBV7-9; CDR3 protein: CASSIKTDTQYF; CDR3 DNA: TGTGCCAGCAGCATTAAAACAGATACGCAGTATTTT
D gene: TRBD2; J gene: TRBJ2-3; clone size: few; V gene: TRBV29-1; CDR3 protein: CSVVGNRTSGSTDTQYF; CDR3 DNA: TGCAGCGTTGTGGGCAACCGGACTAGCGGTAGCACAGATACGCAGTATTTT
D gene: .; J gene: TRBJ1-1; clone size: few; V gene: TRBV12-3/TRBV12-4; CDR3 protein: CASSRGLAEAFF; CDR3 DNA: TGTGCCAGCAGCCGAGGTTTGGCTGAAGCTTTCTTT
D gene: .; J gene: TRBJ2-1; clone size: .; V gene: TRBV3-1; CDR3 protein: CASSQVGDTPRGYNEQFF; CDR3 DNA: TGTGCCAGCAGCCAAGTTGGGGACACACCTCGTGGCTACAATGAGCAGTTCTTC
D gene: .; J gene: TRBJ2-7; clone size: .; V gene: TRBV20-1; CDR3 protein: CSARDLSFSYEQYF; CDR3 DNA: TGCAGTGCTAGAGATCTTTCCTTCTCCTACGAGCAGTACTTC
D gene: .; J gene: TRBJ2-1; clone size: few; V gene: TRBV29-1; CDR3 protein: CSVEVLAENNEQFF; CDR3 DNA: TGCAGCGTTGAAGTTCTAGCTGAAAACAATGAGCAGTTCTTC
D gene: .; J gene: TRBJ1-5; clone size: many; V gene: TRBV7-9; CDR3 protein: CASSSYNQPQHF; CDR3 DNA: TGTGCCAGCAGCTCCTATAATCAGCCCCAGCATTTT
D gene: .; J gene: TRBJ2-1; clone size: .; V gene: TRBV6-5; CDR3 protein: CTSSYQEWYEQFF; CDR3 DNA: TGTACCAGCAGTTACCAAGAATGGTATGAGCAGTTCTTC
D gene: .; J gene: TRBJ1-1; clone size: .; V gene: TRBV15; CDR3 protein: CATSRDGVETEAFF; CDR3 DNA: TGTGCCACCAGCAGAGATGGGGTTGAAACTGAAGCTTTCTTT
D gene: .; J gene: TRBJ1-1; clone size: many; V gene: TRBV20-1; CDR3 protein: CSARDRTANTEAFF; CDR3 DNA: TGCAGTGCTAGAGATCGGACGGCAAACACTGAAGCTTTCTTT
D gene: TRBD1; J gene: TRBJ1-1; clone size: few; V gene: TRBV5-4; CDR3 protein: CASSPKTPGQGASENTEAFF; CDR3 DNA: TGTGCCAGCAGCCCCAAAACGCCGGGACAGGGGGCCTCTGAGAACACTGAAGCTTTCTTT
D gene: .; J gene: TRBJ1-2; clone size: few; V gene: TRBV28; CDR3 protein: CASSLIGDYGYTF; CDR3 DNA: TGTGCCAGCAGTTTGATTGGGGACTATGGCTACACCTTC
D gene: .; J gene: TRBJ1-6; clone size: few; V gene: TRBV20-1; CDR3 protein: CSAPSHSYNSPLHF; CDR3 DNA: TGCAGTGCTCCCAGTCACTCCTATAATTCACCCCTCCACTTT
D gene: .; J gene: TRBJ2-6; clone size: .; V gene: TRBV12-3/TRBV12-4; CDR3 protein: CASSSRATGANVLTF; CDR3 DNA: TGTGCCAGCAGCTCCCGGGCAACTGGGGCCAACGTCCTGACTTTC
D gene: TRBD2; J gene: TRBJ2-7; clone size: .; V gene: TRBV20-1; CDR3 protein: CSASEFAGVSYEQYF; CDR3 DNA: TGCAGTGCTAGCGAATTCGCGGGGGTATCCTACGAGCAGTACTTC
D gene: .; J gene: TRBJ1-5; clone size: .; V gene: TRBV4-1; CDR3 protein: CASSQYANQPQHF; CDR3 DNA: TGCGCCAGCAGCCAATACGCAAATCAGCCCCAGCATTTT
D gene: .; J gene: TRBJ2-2; clone size: many; V gene: TRBV7-8; CDR3 protein: CASSLEEENTGELFF; CDR3 DNA: TGTGCCAGCAGCTTAGAAGAGGAAAACACCGGGGAGCTGTTTTTT
D gene: .; J gene: TRBJ1-5; clone size: .; V gene: TRBV6-6; CDR3 protein: CASSWEGDQPQHF; CDR3 DNA: TGTGCCAGCAGTTGGGAGGGGGATCAGCCCCAGCATTTT
D gene: TRBD1; J gene: TRBJ2-1; clone size: once; V gene: TRBV6-2/TRBV6-3; CDR3 protein: CASSYLRTGSLLYNEQFF; CDR3 DNA: TGTGCCAGCAGTTACTTACGGACAGGGTCCCTTCTCTACAATGAGCAGTTCTTC
D gene: .; J gene: TRBJ1-6; clone size: few; V gene: TRBV20-1; CDR3 protein: CSARDGREHYNSPLHF; CDR3 DNA: TGCAGTGCTAGAGATGGCAGAGAACACTATAATTCACCCCTCCACTTT
D gene: TRBD2; J gene: TRBJ2-7; clone size: few; V gene: TRBV7-8; CDR3 protein: CASSSKTSFYEQYF; CDR3 DNA: TGTGCCAGCAGCTCCAAGACTAGCTTCTACGAGCAGTACTTC
D gene: TRBD1; J gene: TRBJ1-1; clone size: .; V gene: TRBV25-1; CDR3 protein: CASSPGTGAEAFF; CDR3 DNA: TGTGCCAGCAGTCCGGGGACAGGCGCTGAAGCTTTCTTT
D gene: TRBD1; J gene: TRBJ2-7; clone size: few; V gene: TRBV4-2; CDR3 protein: CASSHYRGSYEQYF; CDR3 DNA: TGTGCCAGCAGCCACTACAGGGGCAGCTACGAGCAGTACTTC
D gene: .; J gene: TRBJ1-2; clone size: .; V gene: TRBV28; CDR3 protein: CASSADLGNIYGYTF; CDR3 DNA: TGTGCCAGCAGTGCGGACCTCGGGAATATCTATGGCTACACCTTC
D gene: .; J gene: TRBJ2-1; clone size: .; V gene: TRBV7-9; CDR3 protein: CASSGSGIEQFF; CDR3 DNA: TGTGCCAGCAGCGGCTCCGGGATAGAGCAGTTCTTC
D gene: .; J gene: TRBJ2-3; clone size: .; V gene: TRBV28; CDR3 protein: CASSLLVESTDTQYF; CDR3 DNA: TGTGCCAGCAGCTTACTTGTAGAGAGCACAGATACGCAGTATTTT
D gene: .; J gene: TRBJ2-3; clone size: .; V gene: TRBV3-1; CDR3 protein: CASSPKIMDISTDTQYF; CDR3 DNA: TGTGCCAGCAGCCCAAAGATTATGGACATCAGCACAGATACGCAGTATTTT
D gene: TRBD1; J gene: TRBJ2-3; clone size: many; V gene: TRBV19; CDR3 protein: CASGTGAFSTDTQYF; CDR3 DNA: TGTGCCAGTGGGACAGGCGCCTTTTCCACAGATACGCAGTATTTT
D gene: .; J gene: TRBJ2-1; clone size: many; V gene: TRBV7-8; CDR3 protein: CASSLADRSWGNEQFF; CDR3 DNA: TGTGCCAGCAGCTTAGCAGACAGGTCTTGGGGCAATGAGCAGTTCTTC
D gene: .; J gene: TRBJ2-1; clone size: many; V gene: TRBV7-8; CDR3 protein: CASSALESYNEQFF; CDR3 DNA: TGTGCCAGCAGTGCCTTAGAGTCCTACAATGAGCAGTTCTTC
D gene: .; J gene: TRBJ2-2; clone size: few; V gene: TRBV6-5; CDR3 protein: CASSYGGPGELFF; CDR3 DNA: TGTGCCAGCAGTTACGGGGGACCCGGGGAGCTGTTTTTT
D gene: .; J gene: TRBJ2-1; clone size: many; V gene: TRBV28; CDR3 protein: CASSLNNEQFF; CDR3 DNA: TGTGCCAGCAGTCTCAATAATGAGCAGTTCTTC
D gene: .; J gene: TRBJ2-7; clone size: .; V gene: TRBV12-3/TRBV12-4; CDR3 protein: CASRPGPAYEQYF; CDR3 DNA: TGTGCCAGCAGACCGGGACCCGCCTACGAGCAGTACTTC
D gene: .; J gene: TRBJ1-5; clone size: .; V gene: TRBV28; CDR3 protein: CASSHGPVGDGNQPQHF; CDR3 DNA: TGTGCCAGCTCCCATGGGCCAGTAGGGGACGGCAATCAGCCCCAGCATTTT
D gene: .; J gene: TRBJ2-7; clone size: .; V gene: TRBV7-9; CDR3 protein: CASSSTDIYEQYF; CDR3 DNA: TGTGCCAGCAGCTCGACGGACATATACGAGCAGTACTTC
D gene: .; J gene: TRBJ1-1; clone size: few; V gene: TRBV29-1; CDR3 protein: CSVEGARTLF; CDR3 DNA: TGCAGCGTTGAAGGGGCCAGGACCCTCTTT
D gene: .; J gene: TRBJ1-2; clone size: .; V gene: TRBV29-1; CDR3 protein: CSVEGGSYGYTF; CDR3 DNA: TGCAGCGTTGAAGGGGGCAGCTATGGCTACACCTTC
D gene: TRBD2; J gene: TRBJ2-1; clone size: many; V gene: TRBV6-5; CDR3 protein: CASSYSNGGGTYNEQFF; CDR3 DNA: TGTGCCAGCAGTTACTCGAATGGGGGAGGGACCTACAATGAGCAGTTCTTC
D gene: .; J gene: TRBJ1-2; clone size: .; V gene: TRBV2; CDR3 protein: CASSERLLYGYTF; CDR3 DNA: TGTGCCAGCAGTGAGCGGCTTCTCTATGGCTACACCTTC
D gene: .; J gene: TRBJ2-1; clone size: few; V gene: TRBV7-6; CDR3 protein: CASSPTEAEQFF; CDR3 DNA: TGTGCCAGCAGCCCGACTGAGGCGGAGCAGTTCTTC
D gene: .; J gene: TRBJ1-3; clone size: .; V gene: TRBV24-1; CDR3 protein: CATSEAKGTAEGNTIYF; CDR3 DNA: TGTGCCACCAGTGAAGCAAAAGGGACGGCGGAGGGAAACACCATATATTTT
D gene: .; J gene: TRBJ1-2; clone size: few; V gene: TRBV7-9; CDR3 protein: CASSDSSLRYGYTF; CDR3 DNA: TGTGCCAGCAGCGACTCCAGCCTCCGCTATGGCTACACCTTC
D gene: .; J gene: TRBJ2-1; clone size: .; V gene: TRBV12-3/TRBV12-4; CDR3 protein: CASGLVDNEQFF; CDR3 DNA: TGTGCCAGCGGCCTGGTGGACAATGAGCAGTTCTTC
D gene: .; J gene: TRBJ2-7; clone size: .; V gene: TRBV20-1; CDR3 protein: CSAREGRGFYEQYF; CDR3 DNA: TGCAGTGCTAGAGAGGGTAGGGGGTTCTACGAGCAGTACTTC
D gene: TRBD2; J gene: TRBJ2-2; clone size: few; V gene: TRBV13; CDR3 protein: CASSPRTSGGEGTGELFF; CDR3 DNA: TGTGCCAGCAGCCCCCGGACTAGCGGGGGGGAGGGCACCGGGGAGCTGTTTTTT